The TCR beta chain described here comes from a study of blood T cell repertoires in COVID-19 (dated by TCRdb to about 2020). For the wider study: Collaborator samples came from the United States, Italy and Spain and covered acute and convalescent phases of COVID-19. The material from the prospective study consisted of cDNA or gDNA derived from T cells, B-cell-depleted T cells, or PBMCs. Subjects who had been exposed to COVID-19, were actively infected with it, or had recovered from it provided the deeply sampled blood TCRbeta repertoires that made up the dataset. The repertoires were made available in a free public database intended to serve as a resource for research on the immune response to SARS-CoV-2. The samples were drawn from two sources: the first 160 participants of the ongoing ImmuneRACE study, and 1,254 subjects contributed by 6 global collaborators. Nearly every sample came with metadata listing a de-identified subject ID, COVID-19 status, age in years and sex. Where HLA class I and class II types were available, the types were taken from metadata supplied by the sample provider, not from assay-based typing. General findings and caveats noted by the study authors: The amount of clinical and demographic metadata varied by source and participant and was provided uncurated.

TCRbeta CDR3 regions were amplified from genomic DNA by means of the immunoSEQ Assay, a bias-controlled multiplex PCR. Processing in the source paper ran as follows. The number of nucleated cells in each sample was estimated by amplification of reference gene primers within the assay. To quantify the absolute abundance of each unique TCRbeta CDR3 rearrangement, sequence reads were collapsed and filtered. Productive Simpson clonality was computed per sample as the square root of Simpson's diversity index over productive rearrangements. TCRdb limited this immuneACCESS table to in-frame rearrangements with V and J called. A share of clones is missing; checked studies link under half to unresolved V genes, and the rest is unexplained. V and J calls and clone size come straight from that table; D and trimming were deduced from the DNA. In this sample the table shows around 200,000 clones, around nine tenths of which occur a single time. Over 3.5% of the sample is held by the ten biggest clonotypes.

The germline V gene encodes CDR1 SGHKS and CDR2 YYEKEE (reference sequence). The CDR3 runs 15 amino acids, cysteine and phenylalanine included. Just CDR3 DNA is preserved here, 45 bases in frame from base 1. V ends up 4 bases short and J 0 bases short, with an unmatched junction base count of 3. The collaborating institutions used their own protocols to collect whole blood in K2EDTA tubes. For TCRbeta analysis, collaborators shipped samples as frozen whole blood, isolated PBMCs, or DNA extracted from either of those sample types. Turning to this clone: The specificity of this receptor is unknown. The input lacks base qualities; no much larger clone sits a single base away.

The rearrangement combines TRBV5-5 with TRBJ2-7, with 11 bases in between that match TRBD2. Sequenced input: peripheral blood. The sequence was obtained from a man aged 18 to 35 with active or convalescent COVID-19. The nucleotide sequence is TGTGCCAGCAGCGTTAGCGGGAGGGCCTCCTACGAGCAGTACTTC. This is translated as CASSVSGRASYEQYF.